Shown below are 23 T cell receptor beta chains from a single sample sequenced in a study of regulatory dendritic cells for organ transplantation. TCRdb's copy holds only in-frame clones and misses some; the assay was immunoSEQ multiplex PCR. This sample has approximately 28,000 clones, with around 82% found just once. The sample was naive CD8+ T cells from blood. Noted subset: CD45RA+ naive T cells. The source of these receptors is a human donor in good health.

This chain joins TRBV7-2 and TRBJ1-1, with 9 bases identical to TRBD1. Germline V gives CDR1 SGHTA, CDR2 FQGNSA. This CDR3 has 17 residues. J was trimmed by 0 bases and V by 3 bases; bases with no gene match: 8. The CDR3 DNA follows: TGTGCCAGCAGCTTTTTGGACAGGGGAGTGATGAACACTGAAGCTTTCTTT. This sequence encodes CASSFLDRGVMNTEAFF. Using reference TRBV7-2 and TRBJ1-1 for the parts outside the CDR3, the full variable domain is GAGVSQSPSNKVTEKGKDVELRCDPISGHTALYWYRQSLGQGLEFLIYFQGNSAPDKSGLPSDRFSAERTGGSVSTLTIQRTQQEDSAVYLCASSFLDRGVMNTEAFFGQGTRLTVV.

The V call is TRBV7-2, the J call TRBJ2-2; maybe TRBD2 (6 bases). The CDR3 runs 15 residues. Deletions cut 4 bases from V and 7 bases from J, with 16 bases between. In germline, CDR1 is SGHTA, CDR2 FQGNSA. This CDR3 is CASSSPGLYSGELFF. The CDR3 DNA reads as TGTGCCAGCAGCTCCCCGGGACTGTATAGCGGGGAGCTGTTTTTT.

The chain uses TRBV11-2 and TRBJ2-5, with a weak D call TRBD1 (5 bases). The V and J ends lost 5 bases and 6 bases respectively, with 16 bases between them. CDR3 length equals 14 residues. Germline CDR1 reads SGHAT; CDR2 reads FQNNGV. The CDR3 protein is CASSEAGHFQTQYF. CDR3 DNA: TGTGCCAGCAGCGAAGCAGGACACTTCCAGACCCAGTACTTC. Full variable domain (missing parts from reference TRBV11-2 and TRBJ2-5): EAGVAQSPRYKIIEKRQSVAFWCNPISGHATLYWYQQILGQGPKLLIQFQNNGVVDDSQLPKDRFSAERLKGVDSTLKIQPAKLEDSAVYLCASSEAGHFQTQYFGPGTRLLVL.

The chain links TRBV7-6 to TRBJ2-2; 10 bases are shared with TRBD2. The J segment lost 6 bases and the V segment lost 0 bases, leaving 4 bases of the junction unmatched. Looked up from germline, CDR1 is SGHVS and CDR2 is FNYEAQ. This CDR3 spans 16 amino acids. CDR3 protein: CASSLASGGAPGELFF. The CDR3 DNA reads as TGTGCCAGCAGCTTAGCCAGCGGGGGGGCCCCCGGGGAGCTGTTTTTT.

The rearrangement uses TRBV5-6 and TRBJ1-6, with D tentatively TRBD1 (5 bases). There are 16 residues in the CDR3. Germline V gene data show CDR1 as SGHDT and CDR2 as YYEEEE. V gave up 4 bases and J gave up 6 bases, with 17 bases separating them. CDR3 DNA sequence: TGTGCCAGCAGCCAGTTGGGGGGGGACTTTAATTCACCCCTCCACTTT. Translation: CASSQLGGDFNSPLHF.

The chain carries TRBV29-1 and TRBJ2-7, with 10 bases identical to TRBD2. The CDR3 runs 21 residues. The V gene end was trimmed by 0 bases and the J gene end by 0 bases; junction bases not matched to a gene: 20. The germline CDR1 and CDR2 sequences are SQVTM and ANQGSEA. The DNA for the CDR3 is TGCAGCGTTGAAGAGTACAGCCTTACTAGCGGGGCGACATCAAGCTCCTACGAGCAGTACTTC. This sequence encodes CSVEEYSLTSGATSSSYEQYF.

The V gene is TRBV2, the J gene TRBJ2-7; D is possibly TRBD2 (6 bases). Trimming cost V 10 bases and J 1 base, with 8 bases left between them. The CDR3 has 11 amino acids. Germline V lookup: CDR1 SNHLY, CDR2 FYNNEI. The CDR3, as DNA: TGTGCCACCGGGGGATCCTACGAGCAGTACTTC. This gives the protein CATGGSYEQYF.

The V gene is TRBV11-3, the J gene TRBJ2-2, with D perhaps matching TRBD1 (5 bases). Germline V gene data show CDR1 as SGHNT and CDR2 as YENEEA. Trimming took off 3 bases at V and 6 bases at J, with 11 bases between the two ends. The CDR3 contains 14 residues. CDR3 sequence reads: CASSLKTAPGELFF. As DNA, the CDR3 is TGTGCCAGCAGCTTGAAGACAGCGCCCGGGGAGCTGTTTTTT.

This chain connects TRBV6-1 to TRBJ1-6, with 10 bases fitting TRBD1. Germline CDR1 and CDR2: MNHNS and SASEGT. CDR3 size: 16 residues. J was trimmed by 9 bases and V by 0 bases; bases with no gene match: 5. The DNA of the CDR3 is TGTGCCAGCAGTGAAGCCCCCGGGACAGGGGCTTCACCCCTCCACTTT. Translation: CASSEAPGTGASPLHF.

This chain connects TRBV4-1 to TRBJ2-7; the match to TRBD1 covers 11 bases. V shed 0 bases, J shed 3 bases, and the junction held 7 bases outside the gene matches. This CDR3 has 17 amino acids. Germline V gene lookup returns CDR1 MGHRA and CDR2 YSYEKL. The CDR3 DNA is TGCGCCAGCAGCCAAGATAGGCCGGGACAGGGGGGCTACGAGCAGTACTTC. Encoded protein: CASSQDRPGQGGYEQYF.

The chain links TRBV13 to TRBJ1-6, with D possibly matching TRBD1 (5 bases). The length of the CDR3 is 17 residues. Germline loops: CDR1 PRHDT, CDR2 FYEKMQ (reference sequence). V gave up 0 bases and J gave up 7 bases, with 16 bases separating them. CDR3 sequence reads: CASSLGGSEGRNSPLHF. Here the CDR3 DNA reads TGTGCCAGCAGCTTAGGAGGATCTGAGGGGAGGAATTCACCCCTCCACTTT.

Turning to this clone: One junction end disagrees with the germline gene, perhaps due to a read error. This chain connects TRBV6-5 to TRBJ1-5, with D possibly being TRBD1 (6 bases). Germline CDR1 is MNHEY and CDR2 is SVGAGI. The CDR3 length is 15 residues. CDR3 in amino acids: CAGSYATGLNQPQHF. CDR3 bases: TGTGCCGGCAGTTACGCGACAGGCCTCAATCAGCCCCAGCATTTT.

CDR3 loop: CASSAGTGRSSYNEQFF. For the CDR3, the DNA is TGCGCCAGCAGCGCCGGGACAGGGAGGTCTTCCTACAATGAGCAGTTCTTC. The chain uses TRBV4-3 and TRBJ2-1; 9 bases line up with TRBD1. This CDR3 contains 17 residues. Germline CDR1 reads LGHNA; CDR2 reads YSLEER. Trimming removed 5 bases from V and 1 base from J; junction bases left unmatched: 9.

The chain couples TRBV7-9 to TRBJ1-1; no clear D gene. Germline CDR1 SEHNR, CDR2 FQNEAQ (reference sequence). V was clipped by 1 base and J by 3 bases, with 12 bases between them. The CDR3 consists of 15 residues. CDR3 amino acids: CASSLDIGKDTEAFF. CDR3 DNA sequence: TGTGCCAGCAGCTTAGATATCGGGAAAGACACTGAAGCTTTCTTT.

J is TRBJ2-2 and V is TRBV27; 8 bases are shared with TRBD2. The CDR3 contains 17 residues. The junction had 10 bases not matched to a gene; V was cut back by 6 bases and J by 1 base. The germline gives CDR1 MNHEY, CDR2 SMNVEV (reference sequence). The CDR3 sequence is CASSPTGTSGNTGELFF. The CDR3 DNA reads as TGTGCCAGCAGCCCCACAGGCACTAGCGGGAACACCGGGGAGCTGTTTTTT.

The chain uses TRBV7-6 and TRBJ1-1; TRBD1 agrees at 9 bases. CDR3 length equals 17 residues. V shed 1 base and J 1 base; nucleotides not matched to a gene: 7. The germline V gene has CDR1 SGHVS and CDR2 FNYEAQ. The CDR3 coding sequence is TGTGCCAGCAGCTTAGAGCCGGGACAGGGATCGAACACTGAAGCTTTCTTT. It translates to CASSLEPGQGSNTEAFF. The full variable domain, with the rest looked up from reference TRBV7-6 and TRBJ1-1, is GAGVSQSPRYKVTKRGQDVALRCDPISGHVSLYWYRQALGQGPEFLTYFNYEAQQDKSGLPNDRFSAERPEGSISTLTIQRTEQRDSAMYRCASSLEPGQGSNTEAFFGQGTRLTVV.

This clone was observed once. The chain carries TRBV14 and TRBJ1-5, with D perhaps matching TRBD1 (5 bases). CDR1 is SGHDN and CDR2 is FVKESK in the germline V gene. The CDR3 has 19 residues. With 0 bases removed from V and 0 bases from J, the gap between germline ends came to 18 bases. DNA for the CDR3: TGTGCCAGCAGCCAAGATAGGGGCAGGGATAGGGATAGCAATCAGCCCCAGCATTTT. Translated, it gives CASSQDRGRDRDSNQPQHF.

This chain connects TRBV7-2 to TRBJ1-2, with D tentatively TRBD1 (5 bases). The CDR3 consists of 12 residues. CDR1 and CDR2 (germline): SGHTA, FQGNSA. V gave up 2 bases and J gave up 6 bases, with 7 bases separating them. CDR3 loop: CASSLKGDGYTF. In DNA form, the CDR3 reads TGTGCCAGCAGCTTAAAAGGGGATGGCTACACCTTC.

This clone appeared a few times. The chain uses TRBV4-1 and TRBJ1-2, with 7 bases fitting TRBD1. Unmatched junction bases numbered 9, after V lost 1 base and J lost 4 bases. CDR1 MGHRA and CDR2 YSYEKL come from the germline V gene. There are 16 residues in the CDR3. CDR3 DNA: TGCGCCAGCAGCCAAGCTGAGACAGGGCGCCTCTATGGCTACACCTTC. It encodes CASSQAETGRLYGYTF.

V and J are TRBV7-2 and TRBJ2-5; D possibly corresponds to TRBD1 (6 bases). V shed 3 bases and J shed 0 bases, with 17 bases lying between them. CDR3 length: 17 amino acids. Germline V gives CDR1 SGHTA, CDR2 FQGNSA. Here the CDR3 reads CASSLTRDIWYQETQYF. The CDR3 DNA follows: TGTGCCAGCAGCTTGACTCGGGACATTTGGTACCAAGAGACCCAGTACTTC.

The rearrangement uses TRBV5-8 and TRBJ2-4, with 13 bases identical to TRBD2. Trimming cost V 3 bases and J 2 bases; bases outside gene matches: 14. This CDR3 is built from 20 residues. CDR1 is SGHTS, CDR2 YDEGEE, per germline. The chain's CDR3 is CASSYDGGGLAGWSKNIQYF. The CDR3 DNA sequence: TGTGCCAGCAGCTACGACGGCGGGGGACTAGCGGGGTGGTCCAAAAACATTCAGTACTTC.

This clone was seen a few times. The rearrangement links TRBV7-2 to TRBJ1-5, with TRBD1 as a possible D gene (6 bases). This CDR3 region has 16 residues. Trimming pared 1 base from V and 6 bases from J, leaving 16 bases between. Germline lookup yields CDR1 SGHTA and CDR2 FQGNSA. The CDR3 protein is CASSLVSRGARQPQHF. The CDR3, as DNA: TGTGCCAGCAGCTTAGTCAGCAGGGGAGCTCGTCAGCCCCAGCATTTT.

The V and J genes are TRBV13 and TRBJ2-1, with 8 bases aligning to TRBD2. The CDR3 is 18 amino acids. The trim removed 2 bases at V and 9 bases at J, leaving 18 bases unmatched. Germline assignment: CDR1 PRHDT and CDR2 FYEKMQ (reference sequence). The CDR3 region has the DNA TGTGCCAGCAGCTTACGAGTACTAAAGGCGGGGGGTTTTTTTGAGCAGTTCTTC. Encoded protein: CASSLRVLKAGGFFEQFF.